Below are 26 T cell receptor beta chains sequenced from a single sample in a study of long-term antiretroviral therapy in people with HIV. Sequencing used immunoSEQ v3.0 at survey level. Clones were read by immunoSEQ multiplex PCR, and TCRdb kept only the in-frame ones, dropping some. Of about 20,000 clones listed, roughly 80% are singletons. The sequencing here drew on unsorted PBMCs, taken 0.6 years after starting antiretroviral therapy. These receptors originate from a woman aged 18-29 years with HIV.

The CDR3 loop is CASGYPSTNEKLFF. The CDR3 coding sequence is TGTGCCAGCGGCTACCCTTCAACTAATGAAAAACTGTTTTTT. The genes are TRBV6-6 and TRBJ1-4, with unresolved D. CDR1 and CDR2 (germline): MNHNY, SVGAGI (reference sequence). CDR3 length: 14 residues. V shed 8 bases and J shed 0 bases, with 10 bases lying between them.

This clone was seen a single time. This chain joins TRBV19 and TRBJ2-7; perhaps TRBD2 as D (6 bases). Germline V CDR1 and CDR2: LNHDA, SQIVND (reference sequence). The CDR3 has 15 residues. The V gene lost 7 bases and the J gene lost 2 bases, with 18 bases spanning the gap. CDR3 region: CASKWSATGAYEQYF. The CDR3 nucleotides are TGTGCCAGTAAATGGAGCGCAACGGGAGCCTACGAGCAGTACTTC.

The V gene is TRBV6-6, the J gene TRBJ1-2; 9 bases align to TRBD1. The CDR3 covers 15 residues. The junction had 10 bases not matched to a gene; V was cut back by 7 bases and J by 4 bases. Germline CDR1 is MNHNY and CDR2 is SVGAGI (reference sequence). CDR3 sequence (DNA): TGTGCCAGCATTCTTACGCAGGGACAGGGCTATGGCTACACCTTC. Amino acids: CASILTQGQGYGYTF.

This chain joins TRBV28 and TRBJ2-2; weak D call: TRBD2 (6 bases). Germline loops: CDR1 MDHEN, CDR2 SYDVKM. V was shortened by 4 bases and J by 1 base, with 10 bases between the two germline ends. The CDR3 is 15 amino acids. In DNA form, the CDR3 reads TGTGCCAGCAGTTCGTCTAGCGAGAACACCGGGGAGCTGTTTTTT. Translation gives CASSSSSENTGELFF.

The chain recombines TRBV6-4 with TRBJ2-7; no clear D. The V end lost 2 bases, the J end lost 4 bases, and 12 bases lay between the germline ends. The CDR3 covers 14 residues. Germline V gene lookup returns CDR1 MRHNA and CDR2 SNTAGT. CDR3 in DNA: TGTGCCAGCAGTGACGAGGCCAGACTGTACGAGCAGTACTTC. It encodes CASSDEARLYEQYF.

This clone was seen a few times. V and J are TRBV7-9 and TRBJ2-2; unclear D gene. Germline V gene data show CDR1 as SEHNR and CDR2 as FQNEAQ (reference sequence). V lost 3 bases to trimming and J lost 5 bases, with 7 bases between them. The CDR3 runs 13 residues. CDR3 bases: TGTGCCAGCAGCTTGACCCTAACCGGGGAGCTGTTTTTT. Its translation: CASSLTLTGELFF.

This chain links TRBV7-2 with TRBJ2-7; maybe TRBD2 (5 bases). Between the trimmed V and J ends, which lost 0 bases and 1 base, there was a span of 16 bases. This CDR3 has 17 residues. Germline V lookup: CDR1 SGHTA, CDR2 FQGNSA. The CDR3 DNA sequence: TGTGCCAGCAGCTTAGCCCCTACTGGCGGCGGGTCCTACGAGCAGTACTTC. Amino acid sequence: CASSLAPTGGGSYEQYF.

This clone was observed a handful of times. The gene calls are TRBV28 and TRBJ1-1; perhaps TRBD1 as D (5 bases). From germline, CDR1 is MDHEN and CDR2 SYDVKM. The V gene lost 2 bases and the J gene lost 4 bases, with 8 bases spanning the gap. The length of the CDR3 is 13 residues. CDR3 sequence (DNA): TGTGCCAGCAGTTTAGGAGGGGCCACTGAAGCTTTCTTT. Its protein is CASSLGGATEAFF. The whole variable domain, remainder taken from reference TRBV28 and TRBJ1-1, is DVKVTQSSRYLVKRTGEKVFLECVQDMDHENMFWYRQDPGLGLRLIYFSYDVKMKEKGDIPEGYSVSREKKERFSLILESASTNQTSMYLCASSLGGATEAFFGQGTRLTVV.

The chain employs TRBV4-3 and TRBJ2-3, with 7 bases identical to TRBD1. With 4 bases clipped from V and 2 bases from J, the junction kept 6 bases outside the gene matches. This CDR3 contains 15 residues. The germline V gene encodes CDR1 LGHNA and CDR2 YSLEER. This CDR3 is CASSPVGGPTDTQYF. The CDR3 DNA reads as TGCGCCAGCAGCCCCGTAGGGGGCCCCACAGATACGCAGTATTTT.

The chain employs TRBV5-1 and TRBJ2-3, with 13 bases aligning to TRBD2. Germline trimming cut 0 bases from V and 2 bases from J; bases unmatched to any gene: 6. The CDR3 spans 18 residues. The germline V gene encodes CDR1 SGHRS and CDR2 YFSETQ. The CDR3 loop reads CASSLGLAGGLITDTQYF. The CDR3 nucleotides are TGCGCCAGCAGCTTGGGACTAGCGGGGGGCCTTATCACAGATACGCAGTATTTT.

The V and J genes are TRBV14 and TRBJ2-3; TRBD2 matches at 7 bases. Germline V CDR1 and CDR2: SGHDN, FVKESK. Trimming took 4 bases from V and 7 from J; bases not matched to a gene: 17. The CDR3 has 17 residues. The CDR3 reads CASSPLSNGRNLYTQYF. DNA of the CDR3: TGTGCCAGCAGCCCTCTTAGCAACGGGAGGAATCTCTATACGCAGTATTTT.

The chain joins TRBV5-4 to TRBJ2-2; tentatively, D is TRBD2 (6 bases). Germline CDR1 is SGHNT and CDR2 is YYREEE (reference sequence). This CDR3 is 16 amino acids long. Trimming left V 0 bases short and J 0 bases short, with 9 bases between. The CDR3 nucleotides read TGTGCCAGCAGCTTGGAGGGACTTCCGAACACCGGGGAGCTGTTTTTT. Protein sequence: CASSLEGLPNTGELFF.

The chain couples TRBV4-3 to TRBJ1-3; maybe TRBD1 (5 bases). Germline V gene lookup returns CDR1 LGHNA and CDR2 YSLEER. This CDR3 spans 18 amino acids. V was trimmed by 1 base and J by 3 bases, leaving 19 bases between them. The CDR3 DNA is TGCGCCAGCAGCCAAGGGTGGTTCTGGGGGGAAGGTGGAAACACCATATATTTT. Translated: CASSQGWFWGEGGNTIYF.

This clone was counted between two and nine times. The chain recombines TRBV10-3 with TRBJ1-5; D gene ambiguous. The CDR3 is 13 amino acids. Germline CDR1 and CDR2: ENHRY and SYGVKD. V dropped 3 bases and J dropped 3 bases, with 6 bases sitting between them. In nucleotides, the CDR3 is TGTGCCATCAGTGACGGGTCCAATCAGCCCCAGCATTTT. Encoded protein: CAISDGSNQPQHF.

The chain carries TRBV18 and TRBJ2-5; possibly TRBD1 for D (6 bases). The length of the CDR3 is 16 residues. Trimming left V 6 bases short and J 5 bases short, with 22 bases between. In germline, CDR1 is KGHSH, CDR2 LQKENI. CDR3: CASSRTDTGWGETQYF. The CDR3 coding sequence is TGTGCCAGCTCCCGAACCGACACAGGGTGGGGCGAGACCCAGTACTTC.

The chain uses TRBV7-9 and TRBJ1-2, with a weak D call TRBD1 (5 bases). The CDR3 is made up of 14 amino acids. Germline V gives CDR1 SEHNR, CDR2 FQNEAQ (reference sequence). Between the trimmed V and J ends, which lost 5 bases and 2 bases, there was a span of 12 bases. In DNA, the CDR3 is TGTGCCAGCAGCAGGACATCATTAAACTATGGCTACACCTTC. Translating it yields CASSRTSLNYGYTF.

The chain combines TRBV11-2 with TRBJ2-7; a weak D match, TRBD2 (6 bases). From germline, CDR1 is SGHAT and CDR2 FQNNGV. Trimming took 1 base from V and 3 from J, leaving 19 bases between them. The CDR3 is 17 residues long. The CDR3 DNA sequence: TGTGCCAGCAGCTTAGTCCTCGGACAAGGAGGGAGCTACGAGCAGTACTTC. It yields the protein CASSLVLGQGGSYEQYF.

The chain employs TRBV5-6 and TRBJ2-1, with 7 bases identical to TRBD2. The V segment lost 3 bases and the J segment 6 bases; nucleotides outside the gene matches: 3. The germline V gene encodes CDR1 SGHDT and CDR2 YYEEEE. The CDR3 spans 13 residues. This CDR3 is CASSSGGPNEQFF. The DNA for the CDR3 is TGTGCCAGCAGCTCGGGAGGTCCCAATGAGCAGTTCTTC.

This chain uses TRBV9 with TRBJ1-2; TRBD1 matches 8 bases. The CDR3 runs 17 residues. V lost 2 bases, J lost 4 bases, and 13 bases stayed unmatched. Germline CDR1 reads SGDLS; CDR2 reads YYNGEE. The CDR3 region is CASSVRDTGGQIYGYTF. For the CDR3, the DNA is TGTGCCAGCAGCGTCAGAGATACAGGGGGACAAATCTATGGCTACACCTTC.

The gene calls are TRBV12-5 and TRBJ1-2; 10 bases match TRBD1. The germline CDR1 and CDR2 sequences are LGHNT and FRNRAP. The ends lost 5 bases at V and 3 bases at J; junction bases unmatched: 6. The CDR3 extends over 15 amino acids. The CDR3 spells CASGKAGTGDYGYTF. CDR3 DNA: TGTGCTAGTGGTAAAGCCGGGACAGGGGACTATGGCTACACCTTC.

The rearrangement links TRBV6-5 to TRBJ2-7; 8 nucleotides match TRBD1. The length of the CDR3 is 15 residues. The V segment lost 7 bases and the J segment 0 bases; nucleotides outside the gene matches: 8. Germline-derived CDR1 and CDR2 are MNHEY and SVGAGI. CDR3 protein: CASKLGQGGSYEQYF. The CDR3 region has the DNA TGTGCCAGCAAATTAGGACAGGGCGGCTCCTACGAGCAGTACTTC.

The chain carries TRBV5-4 and TRBJ1-1; D uncertain. CDR1 is SGHNT, CDR2 YYREEE, per germline (reference sequence). This CDR3 region has 13 residues. Deletions cut 0 bases from V and 5 bases from J, with 8 bases between. CDR3 coding DNA: TGTGCCAGCAGCTTGGATAAGCGGACTGAAGCTTTCTTT. Its translation: CASSLDKRTEAFF.

The chain uses TRBV2 and TRBJ2-3, with TRBD2 matching over 9 bases. There are 14 residues in the CDR3. With V trimmed by 11 bases and J by 2 bases, 8 bases remained unmatched. Germline V gene sequence: CDR1 SNHLY, CDR2 FYNNEI. CDR3 nucleotides: TGTGCCCTACCCCCTAGCGGGACCACAGATACGCAGTATTTT. Its protein is CALPPSGTTDTQYF. Variable domain in full (rest from reference TRBV2 and TRBJ2-3): EPEVTQTPSHQVTQMGQEVILRCVPISNHLYFYWYRQILGQKVEFLVSFYNNEISEKSEIFDDQFSVERPDGSNFTLKIRSTKLEDSAMYFCALPPSGTTDTQYFGPGTRLTVL.

The chain joins TRBV4-2 to TRBJ2-3; 7 bases fit TRBD2. Germline trimming cut 4 bases from V and 1 base from J; bases unmatched to any gene: 14. Germline V lookup: CDR1 LGHNA, CDR2 YNFKEQ. The CDR3 covers 18 residues. The CDR3 sequence: CASSLGITGGSGTDTQYF. The CDR3 nucleotides read TGTGCCAGCAGCCTTGGCATAACGGGAGGTTCTGGCACAGATACGCAGTATTTT.

The count of this clone is one. This chain joins TRBV6-6 and TRBJ1-1; unclear D gene. Trimming pared 10 bases from V and 1 base from J, leaving 10 bases between. This CDR3 has 12 amino acids. Germline loops: CDR1 MNHNY, CDR2 SVGAGI (reference sequence). CDR3 loop: CATSTSNTEAFF. The CDR3 bases are TGTGCCACCTCAACTTCGAACACTGAAGCTTTCTTT.

The chain recombines TRBV6-1 with TRBJ1-2; TRBD1 agrees at 8 bases. In germline, CDR1 is MNHNS, CDR2 SASEGT. This CDR3 has 12 amino acids. After removal of 8 bases from V and 7 bases from J, the junction contained 6 bases not matched to a gene. This CDR3 is CASPGQGGGYTF. The DNA of the CDR3 is TGTGCCAGCCCCGGACAGGGAGGTGGCTACACCTTC.